The clone carrying this T cell receptor (beta chain) has more than one count but fewer than ten. Sequenced by immunoSEQ multiplex PCR; TCRdb stores in-frame clones only, minus some. The table includes roughly 16,000 clones, around 84% detected once. This CDR3 region has 16 residues. V was shortened by 5 bases and J by 0 bases, with 11 bases between the two germline ends. Germline V CDR1 and CDR2: KGHSH, LQKENI. The data are from a study of T cell clones after liver transplantation. The chain combines TRBV18 with TRBJ1-6; no firm D call. The sequencing here drew on CD8+ T cells from blood, taken less than 50 months after liver transplant. The receptor was isolated from a human patient who received a liver transplant. These T cells may partly come from the graft donor. The CDR3 DNA sequence: TGTGCCAGCTCATCGGATCCGAGCTCCTATAATTCACCCCTCCACTTT. Translated: CASSSDPSSYNSPLHF.